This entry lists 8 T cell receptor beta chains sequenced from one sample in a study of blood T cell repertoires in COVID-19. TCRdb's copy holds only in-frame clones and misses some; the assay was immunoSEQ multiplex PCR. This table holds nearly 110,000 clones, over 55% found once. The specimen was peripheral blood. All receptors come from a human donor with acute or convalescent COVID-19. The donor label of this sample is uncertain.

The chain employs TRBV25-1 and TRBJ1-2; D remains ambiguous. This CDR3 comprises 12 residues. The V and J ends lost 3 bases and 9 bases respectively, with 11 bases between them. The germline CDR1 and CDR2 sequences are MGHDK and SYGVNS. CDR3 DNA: TGTGCCAGCAGTGATGACGCCGGGAGCTACACCTTC. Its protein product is CASSDDAGSYTF.

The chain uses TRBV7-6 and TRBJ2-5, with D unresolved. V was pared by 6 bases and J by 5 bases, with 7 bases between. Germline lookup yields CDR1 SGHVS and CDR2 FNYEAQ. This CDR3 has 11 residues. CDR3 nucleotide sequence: TGTGCCAGCAGTTATTCCGAGACCCAGTACTTC. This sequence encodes CASSYSETQYF.

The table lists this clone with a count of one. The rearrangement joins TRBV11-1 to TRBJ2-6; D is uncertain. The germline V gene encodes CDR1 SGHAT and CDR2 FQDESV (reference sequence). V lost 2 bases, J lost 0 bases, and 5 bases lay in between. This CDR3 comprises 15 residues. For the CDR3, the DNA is TGTGCCAGCAGCTTAAGAGGCTCTGGGGCCAACGTCCTGACTTTC. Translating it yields CASSLRGSGANVLTF.

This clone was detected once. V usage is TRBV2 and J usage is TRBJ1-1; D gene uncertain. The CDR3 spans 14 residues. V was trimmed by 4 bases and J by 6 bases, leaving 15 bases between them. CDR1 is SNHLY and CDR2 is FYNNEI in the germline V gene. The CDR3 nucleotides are TGTGCCAGCAGTGTCAGGCAGTCTGGCGCTGAAGCTTTCTTT. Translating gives CASSVRQSGAEAFF.

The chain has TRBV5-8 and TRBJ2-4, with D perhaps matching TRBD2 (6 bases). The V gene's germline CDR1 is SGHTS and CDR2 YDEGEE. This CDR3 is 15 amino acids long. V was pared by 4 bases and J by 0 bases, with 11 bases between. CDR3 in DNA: TGTGCCAGCAGCCCCCCGGGGGTAGCCAAAAACATTCAGTACTTC. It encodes CASSPPGVAKNIQYF.

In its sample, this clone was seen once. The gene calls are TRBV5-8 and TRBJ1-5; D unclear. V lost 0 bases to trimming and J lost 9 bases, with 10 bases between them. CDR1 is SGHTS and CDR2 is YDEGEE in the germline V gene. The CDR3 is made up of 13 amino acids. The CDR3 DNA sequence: TGTGCCAGCAGCTTGGACGGCCGAGGGCCCCAGCATTTT. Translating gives CASSLDGRGPQHF.

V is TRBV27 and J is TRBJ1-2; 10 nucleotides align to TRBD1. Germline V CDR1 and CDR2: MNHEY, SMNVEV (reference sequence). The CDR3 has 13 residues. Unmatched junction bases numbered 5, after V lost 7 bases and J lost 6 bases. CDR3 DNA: TGTGCCAGCAAAAGACAGGGGGCGGATGGCTACACCTTC. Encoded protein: CASKRQGADGYTF.

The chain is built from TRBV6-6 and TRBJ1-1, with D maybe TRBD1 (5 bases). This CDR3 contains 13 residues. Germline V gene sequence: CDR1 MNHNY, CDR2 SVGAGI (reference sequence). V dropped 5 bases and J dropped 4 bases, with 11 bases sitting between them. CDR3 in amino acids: CASSMDGGTEAFF. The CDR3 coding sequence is TGTGCCAGCAGTATGGACGGGGGCACTGAAGCTTTCTTT.